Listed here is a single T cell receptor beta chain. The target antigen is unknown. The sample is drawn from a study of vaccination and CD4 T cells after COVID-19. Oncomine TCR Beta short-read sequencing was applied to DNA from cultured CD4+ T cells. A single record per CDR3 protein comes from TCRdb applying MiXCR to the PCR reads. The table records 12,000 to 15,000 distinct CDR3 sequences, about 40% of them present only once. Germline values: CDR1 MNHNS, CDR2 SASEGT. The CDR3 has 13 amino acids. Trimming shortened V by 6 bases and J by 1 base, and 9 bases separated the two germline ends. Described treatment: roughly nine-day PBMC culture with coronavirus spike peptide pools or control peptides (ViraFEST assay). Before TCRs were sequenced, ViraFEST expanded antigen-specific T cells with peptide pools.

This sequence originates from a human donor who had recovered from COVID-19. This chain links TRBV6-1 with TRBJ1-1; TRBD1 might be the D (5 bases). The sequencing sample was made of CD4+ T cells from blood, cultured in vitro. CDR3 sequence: CASSKTGNTEAFF. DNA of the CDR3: TGTGCCAGCAGCAAAACAGGGAACACTGAAGCTTTCTTT.